These T cell receptor beta chains were read from a single sample in a study of cytomegalovirus exposure and HLA in healthy donors. Assay used: immunoSEQ multiplex PCR; TCRdb lists only in-frame clones, some missing. The table shows hundreds of thousands of clones, with over 70% occurring only once. What was sequenced was PBMCs. The receptors were sampled from a boy younger than 10 in good health and CMV-seronegative. Both conserved end residues are part of each CDR3. Each record gives: J gene, V gene, CDR3 protein.

TRBJ2-4,TRBV6-6,CASSYLAVLAKNIQYF
TRBJ1-1,TRBV5-1,CASSRGVRGTEAFF
TRBJ1-3,TRBV9,CASSVDRGAPGNTIYF
TRBJ2-5,TRBV9,CASSVAIGQETQYF
TRBJ1-1,TRBV6-1,CASSENWGTGGTEAFF
TRBJ1-2,TRBV29-1,CSASGYGYTF
TRBJ2-1,TRBV5-1,CASSWTHNEQFF
TRBJ2-1,TRBV19,CASSYSGRADYNEQFF
TRBJ1-3,TRBV9,CASWDNSGNTIYF
TRBJ2-3,TRBV5-1,CASSLATRSDTDTQYF
-,TRBV9,CASSGPGGPGYEQYF
TRBJ2-5,TRBV7-9,CASSLWLTSGGSQETQYF
TRBJ2-7,TRBV4-1,CASSQPAGGYEQYF
TRBJ2-1,TRBV4-1,CASSQPGRTYNEQFF
TRBJ1-2,TRBV7-6,CASSSGQGNGYTF
TRBJ2-3,TRBV19,CASREIAGSTDTQYF
TRBJ1-1,TRBV9,CASSVGTATEAFF
TRBJ2-7,TRBV27,CASRTGASHEQYF
TRBJ1-1,TRBV30,CAWRPGLSNTEAFF
TRBJ1-3,TRBV4-2,CASSPEGGLSGNTIYF
TRBJ2-7,TRBV6-1,CASSGGRDDEQYF
TRBJ2-1,TRBV5-6,CASSLMTGLAAPHNEQFF
TRBJ1-1,TRBV7-9,CAAGARAFF
TRBJ2-3,TRBV15,CATSRDGAALTDTQYF
TRBJ1-1,TRBV27,CASHSQGPRAEAFF
TRBJ2-7,TRBV7-9,CASTRDSAYEQYF
TRBJ1-1,TRBV5-4,CATVRGTEAFF
TRBJ1-5,TRBV27,CASSLNSLNQPQHF
TRBJ2-1,TRBV7-7,CASSPSTAYNEQFF
TRBJ2-5,TRBV6-5,CASGISGTQETQYF
TRBJ2-5,TRBV2,CASSLAHGTQYF
TRBJ2-1,TRBV7-9,CASSRGTSGRGNNEQFF
TRBJ2-1,TRBV2,CASSDLAGANEQFF
TRBJ1-1,TRBV18,CASSKDRMNTEAFF
TRBJ1-6,TRBV19,CASRLTGPTSPLHF
TRBJ2-4,TRBV28,CACEAKNIQYF
TRBJ2-3,TRBV19,CASSIAPFEGGADTQYF
TRBJ1-2,TRBV2,CASSERVAGGGYTF
TRBJ2-7,TRBV27,CASSLSVQNEQYF
TRBJ2-3,TRBV7-3,CASSLSGGSTDTQYF
TRBJ1-5,TRBV6-1,CASSEVGEGNQPQHF
TRBJ1-4,TRBV19,CASSMGGQANEKLFF
TRBJ1-2,TRBV30,CAWSGGGGYTF
TRBJ2-5,TRBV5-6,CASRNRRAETQYF
-,TRBV6-6,CASTDRDSIYEQYF
TRBJ2-7,TRBV6-5,CASSRGDSSYEQYF
TRBJ2-7,TRBV27,CASSPRQGAVNEQYF
TRBJ2-6,TRBV10-3,CAISDPRGSGANVLTF
TRBJ2-7,TRBV30,CAWSLGQGGPYEQYF
TRBJ1-1,TRBV5-1,CASSATQTGTEAFF
TRBJ2-7,TRBV6-5,CASSVGGSYEQYF